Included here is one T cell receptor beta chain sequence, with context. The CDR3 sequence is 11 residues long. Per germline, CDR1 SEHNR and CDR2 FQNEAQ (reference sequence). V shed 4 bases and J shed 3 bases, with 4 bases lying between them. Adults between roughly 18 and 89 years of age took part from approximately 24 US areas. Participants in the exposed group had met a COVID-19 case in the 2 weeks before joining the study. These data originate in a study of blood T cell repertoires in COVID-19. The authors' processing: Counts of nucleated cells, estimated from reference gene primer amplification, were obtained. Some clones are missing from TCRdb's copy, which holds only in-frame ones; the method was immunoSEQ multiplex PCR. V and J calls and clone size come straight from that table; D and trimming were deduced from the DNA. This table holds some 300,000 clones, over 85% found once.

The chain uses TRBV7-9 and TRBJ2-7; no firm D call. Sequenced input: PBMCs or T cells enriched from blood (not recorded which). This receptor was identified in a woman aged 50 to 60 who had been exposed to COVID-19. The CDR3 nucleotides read TGTGCCAGCAGCTCCAACTACGAGCAGTACTTC. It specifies CASSSNYEQYF.